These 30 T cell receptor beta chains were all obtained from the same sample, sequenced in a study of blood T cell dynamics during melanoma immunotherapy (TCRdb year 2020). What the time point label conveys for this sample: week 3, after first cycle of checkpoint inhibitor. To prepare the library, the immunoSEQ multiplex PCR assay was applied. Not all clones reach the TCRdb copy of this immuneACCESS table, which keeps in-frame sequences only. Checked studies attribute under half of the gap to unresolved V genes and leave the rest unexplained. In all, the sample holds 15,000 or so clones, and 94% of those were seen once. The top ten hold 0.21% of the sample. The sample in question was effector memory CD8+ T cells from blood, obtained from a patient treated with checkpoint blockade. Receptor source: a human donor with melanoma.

As DNA, the CDR3 is TGTGCCAGCAGCTTAGGGGAGGCATTTCCCTACGAGCAGTACTTC. Amino acid sequence: CASSLGEAFPYEQYF. This sequence joins TRBV7-8 and TRBJ2-7; D may be TRBD2 (6 bases). This CDR3 region has 15 residues. Germline values: CDR1 SGHVS, CDR2 FQNEAQ. V lost 1 base to trimming and J lost 2 bases, with 12 bases between them.

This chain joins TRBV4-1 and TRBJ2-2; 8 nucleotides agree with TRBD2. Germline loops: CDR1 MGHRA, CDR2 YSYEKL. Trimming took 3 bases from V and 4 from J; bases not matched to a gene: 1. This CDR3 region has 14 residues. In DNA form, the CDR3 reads TGCGCCAGCAGCCAGCGGGGGGCCACCGGGGAGCTGTTTTTT. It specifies CASSQRGATGELFF.

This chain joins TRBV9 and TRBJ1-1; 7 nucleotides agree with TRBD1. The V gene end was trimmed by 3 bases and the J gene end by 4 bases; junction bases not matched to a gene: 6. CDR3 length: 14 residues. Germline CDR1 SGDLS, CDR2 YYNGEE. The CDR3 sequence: CASSEGAGVTEAFF. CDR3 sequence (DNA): TGTGCCAGCAGCGAGGGGGCAGGGGTCACTGAAGCTTTCTTT. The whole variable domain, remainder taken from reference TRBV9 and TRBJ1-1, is DSGVTQTPKHLITATGQRVTLRCSPRSGDLSVYWYQQSLDQGLQFLIQYYNGEERAKGNILERFSAQQFPDLHSELNLSSLELGDSALYFCASSEGAGVTEAFFGQGTRLTVV.

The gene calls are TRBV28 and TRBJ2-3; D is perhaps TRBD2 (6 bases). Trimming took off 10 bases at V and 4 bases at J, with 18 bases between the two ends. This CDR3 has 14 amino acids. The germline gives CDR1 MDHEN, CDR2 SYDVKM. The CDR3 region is CATGSGDPPDTQYF. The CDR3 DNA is TGTGCCACAGGATCGGGAGATCCCCCAGATACGCAGTATTTT.

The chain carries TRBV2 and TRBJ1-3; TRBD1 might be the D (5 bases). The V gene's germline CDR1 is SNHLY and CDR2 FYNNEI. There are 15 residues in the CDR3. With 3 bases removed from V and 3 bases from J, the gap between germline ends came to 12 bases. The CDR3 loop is CASSEGRNFGNTIYF. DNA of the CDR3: TGTGCCAGCAGTGAGGGGCGGAATTTTGGAAACACCATATATTTT.

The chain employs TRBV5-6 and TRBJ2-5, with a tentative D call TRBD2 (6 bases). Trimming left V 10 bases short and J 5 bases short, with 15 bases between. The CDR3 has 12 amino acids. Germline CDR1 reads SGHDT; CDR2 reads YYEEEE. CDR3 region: CASGGLGETQYF. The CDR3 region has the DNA TGTGCCTCTGGGGGACTTGGGGAGACCCAGTACTTC.

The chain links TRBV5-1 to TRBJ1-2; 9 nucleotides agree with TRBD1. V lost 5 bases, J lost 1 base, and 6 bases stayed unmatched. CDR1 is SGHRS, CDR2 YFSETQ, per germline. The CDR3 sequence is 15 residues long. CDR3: CASRQPGQGNYGYTF. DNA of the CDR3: TGCGCCAGCAGACAACCGGGACAGGGTAACTATGGCTACACCTTC.

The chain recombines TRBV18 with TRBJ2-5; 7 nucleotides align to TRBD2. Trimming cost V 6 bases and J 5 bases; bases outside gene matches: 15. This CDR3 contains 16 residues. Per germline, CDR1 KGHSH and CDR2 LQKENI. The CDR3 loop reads CASSLGVGRSQETQYF. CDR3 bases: TGTGCCAGCTCCCTTGGGGTCGGGAGGTCACAGGAGACCCAGTACTTC.

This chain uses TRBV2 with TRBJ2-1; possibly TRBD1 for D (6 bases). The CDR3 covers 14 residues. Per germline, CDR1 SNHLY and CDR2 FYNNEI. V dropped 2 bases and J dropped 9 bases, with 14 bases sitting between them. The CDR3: CASSETQGPGEQFF. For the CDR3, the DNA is TGTGCCAGCAGTGAAACTCAGGGGCCCGGTGAGCAGTTCTTC.

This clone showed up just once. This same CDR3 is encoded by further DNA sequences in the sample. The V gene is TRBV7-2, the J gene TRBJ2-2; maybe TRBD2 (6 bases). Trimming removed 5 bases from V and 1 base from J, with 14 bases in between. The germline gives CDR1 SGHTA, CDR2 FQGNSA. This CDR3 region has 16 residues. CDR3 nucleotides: TGTGCCAGCAGCACCCGGCAGGGAGGGAACACCGGGGAGCTGTTTTTT. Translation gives CASSTRQGGNTGELFF.

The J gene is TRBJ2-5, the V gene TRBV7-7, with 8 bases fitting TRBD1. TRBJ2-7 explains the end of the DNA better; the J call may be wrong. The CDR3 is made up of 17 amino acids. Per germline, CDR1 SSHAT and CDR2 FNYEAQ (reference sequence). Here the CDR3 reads CASSLGPTGGRSNEQYF. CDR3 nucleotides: TGTGCCAGCAGCTTAGGCCCCACAGGGGGGAGAAGCAACGAGCAGTACTTC.

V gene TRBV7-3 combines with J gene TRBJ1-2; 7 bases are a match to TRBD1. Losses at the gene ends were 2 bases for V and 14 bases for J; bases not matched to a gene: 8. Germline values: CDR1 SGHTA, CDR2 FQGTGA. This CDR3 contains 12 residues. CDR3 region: CASSLALDRETF. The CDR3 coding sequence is TGTGCCAGCAGCTTAGCGCTCGACAGGGAGACCTTC.

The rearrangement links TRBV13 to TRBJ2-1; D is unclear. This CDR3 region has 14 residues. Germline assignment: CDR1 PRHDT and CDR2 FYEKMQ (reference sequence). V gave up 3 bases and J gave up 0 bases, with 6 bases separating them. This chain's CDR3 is CASSLSSSYNEQFF. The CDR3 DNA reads TGTGCCAGCAGCTTGAGTAGCTCCTACAATGAGCAGTTCTTC. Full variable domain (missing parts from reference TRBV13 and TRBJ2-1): AAGVIQSPRHLIKEKRETATLKCYPIPRHDTVYWYQQGPGQDPQFLISFYEKMQSDKGSIPDRFSAQQFSDYHSELNMSSLELGDSALYFCASSLSSSYNEQFFGPGTRLTVL.

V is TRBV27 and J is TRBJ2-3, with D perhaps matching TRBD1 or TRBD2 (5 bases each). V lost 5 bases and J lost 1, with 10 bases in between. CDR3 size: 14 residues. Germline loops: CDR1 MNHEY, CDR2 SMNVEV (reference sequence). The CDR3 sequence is CASSHRDGTDTQYF. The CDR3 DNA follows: TGTGCCAGCAGTCACCGGGACGGCACAGATACGCAGTATTTT.

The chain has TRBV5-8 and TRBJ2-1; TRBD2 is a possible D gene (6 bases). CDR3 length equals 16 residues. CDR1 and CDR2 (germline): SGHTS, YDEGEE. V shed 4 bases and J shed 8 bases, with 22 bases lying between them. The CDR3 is CASSPSPTAGRDEQFF. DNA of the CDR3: TGTGCCAGCAGCCCTAGCCCTACAGCGGGCAGGGATGAGCAGTTCTTC.

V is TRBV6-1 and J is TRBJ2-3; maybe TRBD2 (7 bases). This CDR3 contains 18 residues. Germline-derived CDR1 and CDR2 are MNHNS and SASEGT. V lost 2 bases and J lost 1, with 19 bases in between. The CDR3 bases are TGTGCCAGCAGTGAAAAAAATCGGGGGGCTCGTGGCACAGATACGCAGTATTTT. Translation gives CASSEKNRGARGTDTQYF.

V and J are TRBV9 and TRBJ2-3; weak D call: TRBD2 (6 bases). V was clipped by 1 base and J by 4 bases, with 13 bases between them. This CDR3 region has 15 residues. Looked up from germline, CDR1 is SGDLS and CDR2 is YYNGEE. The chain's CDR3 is CASSVTGSLPDTQYF. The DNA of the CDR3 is TGTGCCAGCAGCGTAACCGGGAGTCTCCCAGATACGCAGTATTTT.

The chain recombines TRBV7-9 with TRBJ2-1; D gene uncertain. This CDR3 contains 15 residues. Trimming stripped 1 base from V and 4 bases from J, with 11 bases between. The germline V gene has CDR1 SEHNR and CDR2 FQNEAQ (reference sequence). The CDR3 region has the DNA TGTGCCAGCAGCTTAGGGGTACAAGCTTACAATGAGCAGTTCTTC. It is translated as CASSLGVQAYNEQFF.

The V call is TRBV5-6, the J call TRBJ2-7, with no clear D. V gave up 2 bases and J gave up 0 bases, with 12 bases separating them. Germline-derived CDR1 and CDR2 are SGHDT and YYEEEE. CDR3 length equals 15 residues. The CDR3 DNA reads TGTGCCAGCAGCTTACAATATCGAAGCTCCTACGAGCAGTACTTC. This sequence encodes CASSLQYRSSYEQYF. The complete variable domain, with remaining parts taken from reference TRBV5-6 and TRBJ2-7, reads DAGVTQSPTHLIKTRGQQVTLRCSPKSGHDTVSWYQQALGQGPQFIFQYYEEEERQRGNFPDRFSGHQFPNYSSELNVNALLLGDSALYLCASSLQYRSSYEQYFGPGTRLTVT.

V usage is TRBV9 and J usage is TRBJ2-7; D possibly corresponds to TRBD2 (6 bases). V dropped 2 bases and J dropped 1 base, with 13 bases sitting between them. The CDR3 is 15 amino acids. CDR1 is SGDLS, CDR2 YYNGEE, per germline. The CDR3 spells CASSVTGGTSYEQYF. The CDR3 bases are TGTGCCAGCAGCGTGACCGGAGGGACTTCCTACGAGCAGTACTTC. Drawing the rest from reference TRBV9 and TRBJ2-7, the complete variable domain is DSGVTQTPKHLITATGQRVTLRCSPRSGDLSVYWYQQSLDQGLQFLIQYYNGEERAKGNILERFSAQQFPDLHSELNLSSLELGDSALYFCASSVTGGTSYEQYFGPGTRLTVT.

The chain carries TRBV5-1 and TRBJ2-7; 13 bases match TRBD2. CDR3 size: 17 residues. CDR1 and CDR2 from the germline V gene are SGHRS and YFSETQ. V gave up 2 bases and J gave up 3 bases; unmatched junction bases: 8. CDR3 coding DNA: TGCGCCAGCAGCTTTGGACTAGCGGGAGTTCAGGTCTACGAGCAGTACTTC. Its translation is CASSFGLAGVQVYEQYF.

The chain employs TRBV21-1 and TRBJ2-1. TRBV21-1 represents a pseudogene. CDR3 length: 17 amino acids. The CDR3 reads CASSKVPGPFSYNEQFF. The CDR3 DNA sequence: TGTGCCAGCAGCAAAGTCCCCGGCCCCTTCTCCTACAATGAGCAGTTCTTC.

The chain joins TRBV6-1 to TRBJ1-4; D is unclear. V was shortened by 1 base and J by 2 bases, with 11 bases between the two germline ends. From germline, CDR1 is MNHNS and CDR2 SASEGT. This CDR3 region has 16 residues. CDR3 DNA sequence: TGTGCCAGCAGTGAAGGGGCTAGTAGGACTAATGAAAAACTGTTTTTT. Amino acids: CASSEGASRTNEKLFF.

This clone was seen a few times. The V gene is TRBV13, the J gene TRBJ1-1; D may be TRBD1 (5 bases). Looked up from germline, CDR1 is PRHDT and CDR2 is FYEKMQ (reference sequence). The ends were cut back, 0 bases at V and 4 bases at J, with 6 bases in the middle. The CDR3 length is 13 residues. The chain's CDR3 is CASSLGDSTEAFF. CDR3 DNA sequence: TGTGCCAGCAGCTTAGGAGACAGCACTGAAGCTTTCTTT.

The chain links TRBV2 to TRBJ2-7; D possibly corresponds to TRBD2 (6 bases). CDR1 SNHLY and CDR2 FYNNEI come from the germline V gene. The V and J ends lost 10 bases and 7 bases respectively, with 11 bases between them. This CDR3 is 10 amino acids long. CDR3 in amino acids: CATRGREQYF. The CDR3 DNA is TGTGCCACCCGGGGGAGGGAGCAGTACTTC.

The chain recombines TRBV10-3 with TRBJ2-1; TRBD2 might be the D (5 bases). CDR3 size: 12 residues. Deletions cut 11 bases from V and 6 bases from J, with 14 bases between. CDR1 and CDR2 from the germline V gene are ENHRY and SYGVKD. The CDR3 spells CASNGERNEQFF. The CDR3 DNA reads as TGTGCCTCGAACGGGGAACGCAATGAGCAGTTCTTC.

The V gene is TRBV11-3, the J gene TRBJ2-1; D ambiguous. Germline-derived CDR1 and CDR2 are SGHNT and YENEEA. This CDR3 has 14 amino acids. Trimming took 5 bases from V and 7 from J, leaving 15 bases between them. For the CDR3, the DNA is TGTGCCAGCAGCCCCCGACTTGAAGATAATGAGCAGTTCTTC. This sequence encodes CASSPRLEDNEQFF.

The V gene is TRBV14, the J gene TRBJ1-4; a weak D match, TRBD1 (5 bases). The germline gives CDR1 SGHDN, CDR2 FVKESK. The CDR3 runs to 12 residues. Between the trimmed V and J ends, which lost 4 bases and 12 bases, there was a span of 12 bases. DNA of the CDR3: TGTGCCAGCAGCCTGGGACCGCGGGAACTGTTTTTT. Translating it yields CASSLGPRELFF.

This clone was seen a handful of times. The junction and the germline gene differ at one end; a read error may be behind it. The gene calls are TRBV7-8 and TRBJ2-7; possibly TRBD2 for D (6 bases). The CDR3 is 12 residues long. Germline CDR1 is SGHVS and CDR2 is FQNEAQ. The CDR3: CASSLRPSEKYF. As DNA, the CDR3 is TGTGCCAGCAGCTTAAGGCCTAGCGAGAAGTACTTC.

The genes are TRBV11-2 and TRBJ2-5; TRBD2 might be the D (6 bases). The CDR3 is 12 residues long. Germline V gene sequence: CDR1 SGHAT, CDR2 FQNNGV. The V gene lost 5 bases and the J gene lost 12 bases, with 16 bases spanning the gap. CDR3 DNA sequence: TGTGCCAGCAGCGTGGGGACTTTGGGGGAGTACTTC. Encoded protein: CASSVGTLGEYF. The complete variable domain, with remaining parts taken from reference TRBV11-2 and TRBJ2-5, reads EAGVAQSPRYKIIEKRQSVAFWCNPISGHATLYWYQQILGQGPKLLIQFQNNGVVDDSQLPKDRFSAERLKGVDSTLKIQPAKLEDSAVYLCASSVGTLGEYFGPGTRLLVL.